Listed below are T cell receptor beta chains from one sample, sequenced in a study of blood T cell repertoires in COVID-19. The data were produced by immunoSEQ multiplex PCR, yet TCRdb's version contains in-frame clones alone and is incomplete. The data contain roughly 190,000 clones, more than 70% of them singletons. Material: peripheral blood. The origin of the receptors is a woman between 55 and 75 years old with acute or convalescent COVID-19. The CDR3 runs from the conserved cysteine through the conserved F or W. D genes are given only for firm matches. Clone size is not always given. Where it is, it says once, few, many or a class for expanded clones.

J gene,clone size,D gene,V gene,CDR3 protein,CDR3 DNA
TRBJ1-3,-,-,TRBV12-2,CASRSRTSWGNTIYF,TGTGCAAGTCGTTCCCGGACATCGTGGGGAAACACCATATATTTT
TRBJ1-2,-,-,TRBV19,CASSIRQRSGRGYGYTF,TGTGCCAGTAGTATTCGGCAGAGATCGGGTAGGGGCTATGGCTACACCTTC
TRBJ2-1,-,TRBD2,TRBV3-1/TRBV3-2,CASSLNPSSGRANEQFF,TGTGCCAGCAGCCTGAACCCGTCTAGCGGGAGGGCCAATGAGCAGTTCTTC
TRBJ1-5,-,-,TRBV12-3/TRBV12-4,CASSLVVTAQHF,TGTGCCAGCAGTTTAGTAGTTACGGCCCAGCATTTT
TRBJ2-7,-,TRBD2,TRBV5-1,CASSLEGGGTYEQYF,TGCGCCAGCAGCTTGGAGGGCGGGGGGACCTACGAGCAGTACTTC
TRBJ2-3,-,TRBD2,TRBV29-1,CSVPTSGITDTQYF,TGCAGCGTTCCAACTAGCGGGATCACAGATACGCAGTATTTT
TRBJ2-1,once,TRBD2,TRBV28,CASSSPGLAGYNEQFF,TGTGCCAGCAGTAGCCCCGGGCTAGCGGGTTACAATGAGCAGTTCTTC
TRBJ1-1,-,TRBD1,TRBV11-2,CASSNRGQEAFF,TGTGCCAGCAGCAACAGGGGGCAGGAGGCTTTCTTT
TRBJ1-2,-,TRBD1,TRBV7-3,CASSPGQGALSGYTF,TGTGCCAGCAGCCCGGGACAGGGGGCGTTGAGTGGCTACACCTTC
TRBJ2-2,-,-,TRBV6-6,CASSSQGGTGELFF,TGTGCCAGCAGTTCCCAGGGAGGCACCGGGGAGCTGTTTTTT
TRBJ2-7,-,-,TRBV4-2,CASSQQVISYEQYF,TGTGCCAGCAGCCAACAGGTTATCTCCTACGAGCAGTACTTC
TRBJ2-5,-,-,TRBV28,CASRRAGAETQYF,TGTGCCAGCAGGAGGGCGGGGGCCGAGACCCAGTACTTC
TRBJ1-2,-,TRBD1,TRBV11-2,CASSPLRDRGRWGNYGYTF,TGTGCCAGCAGCCCGCTCCGGGACAGGGGGCGTTGGGGGAACTATGGCTACACCTTC
TRBJ1-2,-,-,TRBV2,CASTSGYGYTF,TGTGCCAGCACCTCAGGGTATGGCTACACCTTC
TRBJ2-2,-,-,TRBV5-4,CASSSRGTGELFF,TGTGCCAGCAGCTCGCGAGGCACCGGGGAGCTGTTTTTT
TRBJ2-5,-,-,TRBV5-4,CASSLQGSGETQYF,TGTGCCAGCAGCTTACAGGGCTCTGGGGAGACCCAGTACTTC
TRBJ2-1,-,TRBD2,TRBV11-3,CASSSRTSGRRDRNEQFF,TGTGCCAGCAGCTCAAGGACTAGCGGGAGAAGGGACAGGAATGAGCAGTTCTTC
TRBJ1-3,-,-,TRBV5-1,CASSWASGDSGNTIYF,TGCGCCAGCAGCTGGGCTTCAGGGGACTCTGGAAACACCATATATTTT
TRBJ2-5,few,TRBD2,TRBV28,CASSSSGRVRETQYF,TGTGCCAGCAGTTCTAGCGGGAGAGTCAGGGAGACCCAGTACTTC
TRBJ1-2,-,-,TRBV6-5,CATGRDINYGYTF,TGTGCCACCGGTCGGGACATTAACTATGGCTACACCTTC
TRBJ1-1,-,-,TRBV5-6,CASSLGGGGPLKAFF,TGTGCCAGCAGCTTGGGGGGCGGGGGGCCATTGAAAGCTTTCTTT
TRBJ2-2,-,TRBD2,TRBV3-1/TRBV3-2,CASSPGTSGTGELFF,TGTGCCAGCAGCCCCGGGACTAGCGGTACCGGGGAGCTGTTTTTT
TRBJ1-2,-,-,TRBV4-1,CASSLRDTYGYTF,TGCGCCAGCAGCTTACGGGACACCTATGGCTACACCTTC
TRBJ1-1,-,TRBD1,TRBV6-4,CASSQGAEAFF,TGTGCCAGCTCACAGGGGGCTGAAGCTTTCTTT
TRBJ1-3,-,TRBD1,TRBV3-1/TRBV3-2,CASSQAGQGPLLLSGNTIYF,TGTGCCAGCAGCCAAGCCGGACAGGGGCCCCTACTACTCTCTGGAAACACCATATATTTT
TRBJ1-3,few,TRBD1,TRBV2,CASSVDRGLGNTIYF,TGTGCCAGCAGTGTGGACAGGGGGCTTGGAAACACCATATATTTT
TRBJ2-7,-,TRBD2,TRBV7-2,CASSLLAGGLEQYF,TGTGCCAGCAGCTTACTAGCGGGAGGGCTCGAGCAGTACTTC
TRBJ1-5,-,-,TRBV24-1,CATSARGFQPQHF,TGTGCCACCAGTGCCAGGGGATTCCAGCCCCAGCATTTT
TRBJ1-3,-,-,TRBV28,CAIYRVNGNTIYF,TGTGCCATCTACAGGGTGAACGGAAACACCATATATTTT
TRBJ2-1,once,TRBD2,TRBV7-9,CASSSTSGIGNEQFF,TGTGCCAGCAGTTCTACTAGCGGGATAGGTAATGAGCAGTTCTTC
TRBJ1-1,few,-,TRBV6-5,CASSQGWTEAFF,TGTGCCAGCAGCCAGGGGTGGACTGAAGCTTTCTTT
TRBJ1-1,-,-,TRBV7-9,CASSHNVGRRTEAFF,TGTGCCAGCAGTCACAACGTGGGGCGGCGGACTGAAGCTTTCTTT
TRBJ1-2,-,-,TRBV5-1,CASSYAGTPGEGYTF,TGCGCCAGCAGCTACGCCGGGACTCCAGGAGAGGGCTACACCTTC
TRBJ2-2,-,-,TRBV7-9,CASSHGGLVAGELFF,TGTGCCAGCAGCCACGGGGGGCTAGTAGCCGGGGAGCTGTTTTTT
TRBJ1-6,-,-,TRBV12-3/TRBV12-4,CASSLGGTLHF,TGTGCCAGCAGTTTGGGCGGGACCCTCCACTTT
TRBJ1-1,-,-,TRBV5-1,CASSLENSGTEAFF,TGCGCCAGCAGCTTGGAAAATTCGGGCACTGAAGCTTTCTTT
TRBJ1-1,-,TRBD1,TRBV5-1,CASSPGQGVEAFF,TGCGCCAGCAGCCCGGGACAGGGGGTAGAAGCTTTCTTT
TRBJ1-4,once,-,TRBV28,CASLGGEKLFF,TGTGCCTCGCTCGGGGGGGAAAAACTGTTTTTT
TRBJ2-7,few,-,TRBV18,CASSPVRGTYEQYF,TGTGCCAGCTCACCAGTCAGGGGAACCTACGAGCAGTACTTC
TRBJ1-1,-,-,TRBV5-1,CASSLEAGTPNTEAFF,TGCGCCAGCAGCTTGGAGGCAGGGACTCCGAACACTGAAGCTTTCTTT
TRBJ1-2,-,-,TRBV5-1,CASSFGVNYGYTF,TGCGCCAGCAGCTTCGGGGTAAACTATGGCTACACCTTC
TRBJ2-1,-,-,TRBV6-1,CASSSSLHEQFF,TGTGCCAGCAGTTCGTCCCTCCATGAGCAGTTCTTC
TRBJ2-1,-,-,TRBV9,CASSVAGGRDIQNEQFF,TGTGCCAGCAGCGTAGCCGGGGGGCGGGATATTCAGAATGAGCAGTTCTTC
TRBJ2-5,-,TRBD2,TRBV6-6,CASSRSGTSGRKTQYF,TGTGCCAGCAGTCGGTCCGGGACTAGCGGGAGAAAGACCCAGTACTTC
TRBJ1-5,few,TRBD1,TRBV27,CASSPRQGLGRQPQHF,TGTGCCAGCAGTCCAAGACAGGGGCTAGGGAGGCAGCCCCAGCATTTT
TRBJ1-2,-,-,TRBV19,CASKAGPNYGYTF,TGTGCCAGTAAGGCAGGGCCTAACTATGGCTACACCTTC
TRBJ2-1,-,TRBD2,TRBV5-5,CASSFRDYQFF,TGTGCCAGCAGCTTCCGGGACTATCAGTTCTTC
TRBJ1-2,-,TRBD1,TRBV29-1,CSVGQGALGYTF,TGCAGCGTTGGACAGGGGGCGCTTGGCTACACCTTC
TRBJ2-3,-,-,TRBV6-5,CASSSTGNTDTQYF,TGTGCCAGCAGTTCTACAGGGAACACAGATACGCAGTATTTT
TRBJ1-3,-,-,TRBV5-4,CASRPSGAGNTIYF,TGTGCCAGCAGACCCTCAGGGGCAGGAAACACCATATATTTT
TRBJ2-3,-,TRBD2,TRBV7-9,CASTQLPAGGLDTQYF,TGTGCCAGCACCCAGCTCCCAGCGGGAGGGCTTGATACGCAGTATTTT
TRBJ2-2,-,-,TRBV7-8,CASSTRFQRAGELFF,TGTGCCAGCAGCACTCGTTTTCAGAGGGCCGGGGAGCTGTTTTTT